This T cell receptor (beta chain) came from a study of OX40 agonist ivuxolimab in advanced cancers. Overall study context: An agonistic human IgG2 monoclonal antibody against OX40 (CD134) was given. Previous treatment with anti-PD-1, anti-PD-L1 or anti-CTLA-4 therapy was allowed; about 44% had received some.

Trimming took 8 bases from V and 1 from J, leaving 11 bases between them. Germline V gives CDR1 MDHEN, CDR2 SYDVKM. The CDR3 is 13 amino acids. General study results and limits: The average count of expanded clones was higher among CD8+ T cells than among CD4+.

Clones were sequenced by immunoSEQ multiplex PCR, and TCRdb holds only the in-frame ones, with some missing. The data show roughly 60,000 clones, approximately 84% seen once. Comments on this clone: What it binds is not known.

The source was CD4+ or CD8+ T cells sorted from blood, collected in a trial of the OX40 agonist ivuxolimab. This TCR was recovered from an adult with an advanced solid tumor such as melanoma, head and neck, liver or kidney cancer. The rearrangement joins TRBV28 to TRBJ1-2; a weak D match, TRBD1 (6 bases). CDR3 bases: TGTGCCAGCCACTTACAGGGTAACTATGGCTACACCTTC. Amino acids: CASHLQGNYGYTF.